This T cell receptor (beta chain) was obtained from a study of shared clonotypes between healthy human individuals. Study-wide findings and caveats: Approximately 5% was the fraction of naive CD4 clonotypes found shared across a few donors.

Per the germline V gene, CDR1 is SQVTM and CDR2 is ANQGSEA. Unmatched junction bases numbered 4, after V lost 7 bases and J lost 4 bases. The CDR3 is 14 residues long. A word on this clone: Its specificity is not known.

Here immunoSEQ multiplex PCR was the method, and the copy in TCRdb shows in-frame clones only, minus some. Among approximately 2,000,000 clones listed, 85% to 95% were seen once. The V gene is TRBV29-1, the J gene TRBJ2-2; 12 nucleotides agree with TRBD2. The sequence came from a man younger than 30 in good health. Some clones in this sample may be carry-over from other donors' samples. Specimen: naive CD4+ T cells from PBMCs. Subset of the sample: CD45RA+ positively selected. This CDR3 is CSGGLAGSTGELFF. In DNA, the CDR3 is TGCAGCGGAGGACTAGCGGGAAGCACCGGGGAGCTGTTTTTT.